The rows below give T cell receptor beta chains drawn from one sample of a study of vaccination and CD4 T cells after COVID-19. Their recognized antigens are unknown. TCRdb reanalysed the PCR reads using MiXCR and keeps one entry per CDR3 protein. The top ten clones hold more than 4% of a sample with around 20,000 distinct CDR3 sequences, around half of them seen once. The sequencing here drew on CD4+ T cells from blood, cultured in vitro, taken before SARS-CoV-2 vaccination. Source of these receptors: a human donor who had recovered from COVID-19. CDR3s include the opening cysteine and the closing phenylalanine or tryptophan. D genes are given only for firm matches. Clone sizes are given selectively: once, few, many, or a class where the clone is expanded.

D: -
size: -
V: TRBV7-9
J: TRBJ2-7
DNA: TGTGCCAGCAGCCCCCAAGGGCTGGGCGGATCCCCCTACGAGCAGTACTTC
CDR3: CASSPQGLGGSPYEQYF

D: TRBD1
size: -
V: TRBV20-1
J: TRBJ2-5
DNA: TGCAGTGCTAGTAGACCCACAGGGGGCCAAGAGACCCAGTACTTC
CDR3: CSASRPTGGQETQYF

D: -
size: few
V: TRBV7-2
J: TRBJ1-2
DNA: TGTGCCAGCAGCTCCAACGCAGGCCCCTATGGCTACACCTTC
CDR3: CASSSNAGPYGYTF

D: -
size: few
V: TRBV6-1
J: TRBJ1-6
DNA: TGTGCCAGCGGAACAGGGCTTTCCTATAATTCACCCCTCCACTTT
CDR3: CASGTGLSYNSPLHF

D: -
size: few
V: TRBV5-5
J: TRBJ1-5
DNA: TGTGCCAGCAGCTACAGGGTGGGCAATCAGCCCCAGCATTTT
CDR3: CASSYRVGNQPQHF

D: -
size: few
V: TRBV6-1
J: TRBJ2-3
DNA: TGTGCCAGCAGTGAAGTCTGGGGGCCGCCTAGCACAGATACGCAGTATTTT
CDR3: CASSEVWGPPSTDTQYF

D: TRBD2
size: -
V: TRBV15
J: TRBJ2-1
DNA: TGTGCCACCAGCGCGGGAGAGGGGTACAATGAGCAGTTCTTC
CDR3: CATSAGEGYNEQFF

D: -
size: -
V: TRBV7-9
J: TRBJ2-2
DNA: TGTGCCAGCAGCTTAGCGGCCCAGACCGGGGAGCTGTTTTTT
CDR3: CASSLAAQTGELFF

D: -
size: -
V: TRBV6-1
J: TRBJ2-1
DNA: TGTGCCAGCTCTCTTCGGGGTTATCAAGAGCAGTTCTTC
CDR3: CASSLRGYQEQFF

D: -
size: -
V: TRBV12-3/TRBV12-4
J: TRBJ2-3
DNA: TGTGCCAGCAGTTTAGACGCCTCCACAGATACGCAGTATTTT
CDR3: CASSLDASTDTQYF

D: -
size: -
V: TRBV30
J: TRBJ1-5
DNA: TGTGCCTGGAGTGTACAGGAAAATCAGCCCCAGCATTTT
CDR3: CAWSVQENQPQHF

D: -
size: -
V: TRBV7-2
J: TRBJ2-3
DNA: TGTGCCAGCAGAGGTAGGGGAGTGAATACGCAGTATTTT
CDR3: CASRGRGVNTQYF

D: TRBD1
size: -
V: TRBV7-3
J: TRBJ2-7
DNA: TGTGCCAGCAGCTTAGGGACAGGGCCCTACGAGCAGTACTTC
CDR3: CASSLGTGPYEQYF

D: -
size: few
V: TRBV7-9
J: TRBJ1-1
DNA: TGTGCCAGCAGCGGCGTAAGGACTGAAGCTTTCTTT
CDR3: CASSGVRTEAFF

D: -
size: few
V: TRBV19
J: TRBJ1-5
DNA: TGTGCCAGTAGTTGGCGGGGGAGAGATAGCAATCAGCCCCAGCATTTT
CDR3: CASSWRGRDSNQPQHF

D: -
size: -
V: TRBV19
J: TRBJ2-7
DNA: TGTGCCAGTAGTATTGGTATCATCTACGAGCAGTACTTC
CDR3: CASSIGIIYEQYF

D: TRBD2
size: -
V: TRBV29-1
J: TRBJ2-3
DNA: TGCAGCGTTTGGCGGGGGGGCACAGATACGCAGTATTTT
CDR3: CSVWRGGTDTQYF

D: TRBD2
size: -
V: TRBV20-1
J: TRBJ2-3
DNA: TGCAGCCGCTACCCGGGACTAGCGACAGATACGCAGTATTTT
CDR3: CSRYPGLATDTQYF

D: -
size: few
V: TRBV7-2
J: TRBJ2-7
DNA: TGTGCCAGCAGCTTAGTACCCGGCGCACCCTACGAGCAGTACTTC
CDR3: CASSLVPGAPYEQYF

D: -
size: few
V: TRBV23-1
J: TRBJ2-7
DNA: TGCGCCAGCAGTCAATGTCCAGGGGTGGGAGAGGAGCAGTACTTC
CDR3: CASSQCPGVGEEQYF

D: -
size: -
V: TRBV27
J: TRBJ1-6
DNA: TGTGCCAGCAGTTTTTCGACAGCCAATTCACCCCTCCACTTT
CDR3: CASSFSTANSPLHF

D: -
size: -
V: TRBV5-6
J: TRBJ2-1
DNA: TGTGCCAGCAGGTGGGGTAACAATGAGCAGTTCTTC
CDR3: CASRWGNNEQFF

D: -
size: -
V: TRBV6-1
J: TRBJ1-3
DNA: TGTGCCAGCAGACAGGGAGCTGGAAACACCATATATTTT
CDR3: CASRQGAGNTIYF

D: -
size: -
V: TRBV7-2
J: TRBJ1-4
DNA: TGTGCCAGCAGCCCCGTAGGGGGGGGTGATGAAAAACTGTTTTTT
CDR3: CASSPVGGGDEKLFF

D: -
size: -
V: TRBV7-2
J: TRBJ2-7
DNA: TGTGCCAGCAGCTCCACAGGTTTTCTCGGGCAGTACTTC
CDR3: CASSSTGFLGQYF

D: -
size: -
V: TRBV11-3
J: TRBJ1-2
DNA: TGTGCCAGCAGCTTAATGGCACAGAGTAACTATGGCTACACCTTC
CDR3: CASSLMAQSNYGYTF

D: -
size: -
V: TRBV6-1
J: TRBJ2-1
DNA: TGTGCCAGCAGAAATGGGGGTGGTGGGCAGTTCTTC
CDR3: CASRNGGGGQFF

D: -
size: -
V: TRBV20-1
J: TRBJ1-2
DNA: TGCAGTGCTAGTGGCCAGGACGCTAACTATGGCTACACCTTC
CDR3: CSASGQDANYGYTF

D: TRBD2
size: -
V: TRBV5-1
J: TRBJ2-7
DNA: TGCGCCAGCAGTGCAGCGGGGGGGCTCTACGAGCAGTACTTC
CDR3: CASSAAGGLYEQYF

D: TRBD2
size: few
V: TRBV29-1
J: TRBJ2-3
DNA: TGCAGCGTTGGACTAGCGGGATCAGATACGCAGTATTTT
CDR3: CSVGLAGSDTQYF

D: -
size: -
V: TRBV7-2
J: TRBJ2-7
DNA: TGTGCCAGCAGCTTGATAACAGAGCAGTACTTC
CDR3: CASSLITEQYF

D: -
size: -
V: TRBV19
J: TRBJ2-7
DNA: TGTGCCAGTAGTATGAGGTTTCCCCTATACTATGGGGACGAGCAGTACTTC
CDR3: CASSMRFPLYYGDEQYF

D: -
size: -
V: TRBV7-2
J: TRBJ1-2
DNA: TGTGCCAGCAGCTTAGGACGGGAGAACTATGGCTACACCTTC
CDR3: CASSLGRENYGYTF

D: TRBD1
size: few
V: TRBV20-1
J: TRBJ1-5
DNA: TGCAGTGCTAGAGGCCCCCGGACAGGGGGCTTCCAGCCCCAGCATTTT
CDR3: CSARGPRTGGFQPQHF

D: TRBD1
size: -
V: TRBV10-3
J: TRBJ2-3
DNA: TGTGCCATCAGCCGGACAGGGGGTGACACAGATACGCAGTATTTT
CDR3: CAISRTGGDTDTQYF

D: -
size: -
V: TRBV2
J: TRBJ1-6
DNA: TGTGCCAGCAGTGAAGCAAAGAATTCACCCCTCCACTTT
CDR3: CASSEAKNSPLHF

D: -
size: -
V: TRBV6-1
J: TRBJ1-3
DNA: TGTGCCAGCAGTGATATCCATATCTCTGGAGGCGGAAACACCATATATTTT
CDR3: CASSDIHISGGGNTIYF

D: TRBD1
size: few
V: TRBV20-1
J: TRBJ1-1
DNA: TGCAGTGCTAGAAAAATGACAGGGGAAGCTTTCTTT
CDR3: CSARKMTGEAFF

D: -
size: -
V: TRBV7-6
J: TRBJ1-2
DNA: TGTGCCAGCAGCCCTCGAGGAGACCATCGGGCTAACTATGGCTACACCTTC
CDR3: CASSPRGDHRANYGYTF

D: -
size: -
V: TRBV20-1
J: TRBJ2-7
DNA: TGCAGTGCTAGTCCCGCGGCAGCGAACTCCTACGAGCAGTACTTC
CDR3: CSASPAAANSYEQYF

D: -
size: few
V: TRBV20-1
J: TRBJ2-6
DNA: TGCAGTGCCCCCCCGGGGTTCTCTGGGGCCAACGTCCTGACTTTC
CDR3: CSAPPGFSGANVLTF

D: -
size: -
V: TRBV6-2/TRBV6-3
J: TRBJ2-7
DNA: TGTGCCAGCAGTTACGCGTCAAGGAGAGGTTACGAGCAGTACTTC
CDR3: CASSYASRRGYEQYF

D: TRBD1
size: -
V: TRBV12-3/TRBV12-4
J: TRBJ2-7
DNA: TGTGCCAGCAGATCGACAGGGCTCTACTACGAGCAGTACTTC
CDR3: CASRSTGLYYEQYF

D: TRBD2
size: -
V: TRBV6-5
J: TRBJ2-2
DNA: TGTGCCAGCAGTTACGGCATACTAGCGGGTACAACCGGGGAGCTGTTTTTT
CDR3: CASSYGILAGTTGELFF

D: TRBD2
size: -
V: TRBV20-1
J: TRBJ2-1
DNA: TGCAGTGCTAGTAAACTAGCGGGAGAAATTGAGCAGTTCTTC
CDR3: CSASKLAGEIEQFF